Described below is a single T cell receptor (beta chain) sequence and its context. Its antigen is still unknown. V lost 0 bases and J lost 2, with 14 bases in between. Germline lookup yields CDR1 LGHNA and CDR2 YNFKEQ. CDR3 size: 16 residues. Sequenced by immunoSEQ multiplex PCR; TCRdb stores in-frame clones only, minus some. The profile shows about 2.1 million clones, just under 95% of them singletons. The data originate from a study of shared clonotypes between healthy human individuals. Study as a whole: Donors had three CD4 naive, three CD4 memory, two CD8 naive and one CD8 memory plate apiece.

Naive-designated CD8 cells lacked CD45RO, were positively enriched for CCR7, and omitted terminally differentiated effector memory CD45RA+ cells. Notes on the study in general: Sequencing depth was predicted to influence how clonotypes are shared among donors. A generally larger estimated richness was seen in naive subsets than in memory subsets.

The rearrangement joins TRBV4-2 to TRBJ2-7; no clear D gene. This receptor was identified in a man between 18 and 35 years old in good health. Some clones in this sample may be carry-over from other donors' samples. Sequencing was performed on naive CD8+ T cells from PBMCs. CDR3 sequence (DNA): TGTGCCAGCAGCCAAGAGGAAGCCGGGCTCGCCTACGAGCAGTACTTC. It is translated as CASSQEEAGLAYEQYF.